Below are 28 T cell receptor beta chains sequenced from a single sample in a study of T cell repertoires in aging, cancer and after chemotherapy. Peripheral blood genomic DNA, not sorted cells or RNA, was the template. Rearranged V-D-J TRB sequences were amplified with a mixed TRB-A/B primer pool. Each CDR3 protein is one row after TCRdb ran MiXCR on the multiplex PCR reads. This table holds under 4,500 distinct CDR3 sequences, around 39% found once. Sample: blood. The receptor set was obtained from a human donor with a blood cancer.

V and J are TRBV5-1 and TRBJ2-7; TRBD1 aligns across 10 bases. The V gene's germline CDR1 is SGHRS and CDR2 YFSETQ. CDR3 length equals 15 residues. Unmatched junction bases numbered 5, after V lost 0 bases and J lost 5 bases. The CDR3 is CASSLEWTGGNEQYF. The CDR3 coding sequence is TGCGCCAGCAGCTTGGAGTGGACAGGGGGAAACGAGCAGTACTTC.

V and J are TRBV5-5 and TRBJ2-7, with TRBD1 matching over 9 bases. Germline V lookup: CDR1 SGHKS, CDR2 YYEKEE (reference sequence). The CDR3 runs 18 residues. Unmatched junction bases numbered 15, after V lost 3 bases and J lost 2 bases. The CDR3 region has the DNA TGTGCCAGCAGCTGGGGGACAGGGCTTCTCCAACCTCCCTACGAGCAGTACTTC. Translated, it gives CASSWGTGLLQPPYEQYF.

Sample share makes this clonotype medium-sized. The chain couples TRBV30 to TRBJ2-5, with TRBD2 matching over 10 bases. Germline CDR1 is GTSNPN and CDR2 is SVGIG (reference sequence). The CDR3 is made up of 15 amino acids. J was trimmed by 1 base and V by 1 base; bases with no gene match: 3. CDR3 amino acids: CAWSAASGGQETQYF. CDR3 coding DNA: TGTGCCTGGAGTGCGGCTAGCGGGGGCCAAGAGACCCAGTACTTC.

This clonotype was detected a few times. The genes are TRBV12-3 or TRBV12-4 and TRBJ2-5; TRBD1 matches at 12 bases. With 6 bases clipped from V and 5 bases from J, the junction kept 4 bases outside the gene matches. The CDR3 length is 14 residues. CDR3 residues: CASRGTGGYETQYF. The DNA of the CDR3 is TGTGCCAGCAGGGGGACAGGGGGCTATGAGACCCAGTACTTC.

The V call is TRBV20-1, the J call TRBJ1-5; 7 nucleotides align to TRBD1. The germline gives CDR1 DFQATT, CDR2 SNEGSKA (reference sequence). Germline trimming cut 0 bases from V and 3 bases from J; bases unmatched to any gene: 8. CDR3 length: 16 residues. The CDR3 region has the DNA TGCAGTGCTAGAGACCACCGACAGGGTACCAATCAGCCCCAGCATTTT. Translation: CSARDHRQGTNQPQHF.

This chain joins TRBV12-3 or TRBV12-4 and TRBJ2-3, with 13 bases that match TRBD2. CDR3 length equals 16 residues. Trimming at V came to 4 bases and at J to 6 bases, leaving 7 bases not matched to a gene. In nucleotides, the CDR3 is TGTGCCAGCAGTTCAAGGACTAGCGGGAGAGGTGATACGCAGTATTTT. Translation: CASSSRTSGRGDTQYF.

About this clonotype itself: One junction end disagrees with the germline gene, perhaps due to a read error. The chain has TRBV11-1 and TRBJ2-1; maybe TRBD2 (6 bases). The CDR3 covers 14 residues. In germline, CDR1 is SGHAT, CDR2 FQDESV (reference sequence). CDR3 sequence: CASSLAVADNEQFF. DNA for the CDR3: TGCGCCAGCAGCTTGGCGGTAGCGGACAATGAGCAGTTCTTC.

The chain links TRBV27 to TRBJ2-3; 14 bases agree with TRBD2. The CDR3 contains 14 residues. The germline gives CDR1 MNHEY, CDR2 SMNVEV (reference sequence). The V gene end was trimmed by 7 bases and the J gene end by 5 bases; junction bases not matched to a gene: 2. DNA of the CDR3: TGTGCCAGCAAGACTAGCGGGAGGGGAGATACGCAGTATTTT. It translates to CASKTSGRGDTQYF.

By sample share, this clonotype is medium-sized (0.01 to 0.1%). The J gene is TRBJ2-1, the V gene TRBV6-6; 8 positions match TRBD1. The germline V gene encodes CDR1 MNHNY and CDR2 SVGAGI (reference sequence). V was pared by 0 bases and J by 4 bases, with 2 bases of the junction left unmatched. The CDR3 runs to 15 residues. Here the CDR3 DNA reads TGTGCCAGCAGTTACTCGGGACAGGTTTACAATGAGCAGTTCTTC. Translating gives CASSYSGQVYNEQFF.

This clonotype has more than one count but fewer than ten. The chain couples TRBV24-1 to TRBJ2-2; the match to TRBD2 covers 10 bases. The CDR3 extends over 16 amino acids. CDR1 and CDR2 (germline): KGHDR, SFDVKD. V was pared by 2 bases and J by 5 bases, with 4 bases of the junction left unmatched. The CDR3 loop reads CATSDSLAGWTGELFF. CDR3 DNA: TGTGCCACCAGTGATTCACTAGCGGGATGGACCGGGGAGCTGTTTTTT.

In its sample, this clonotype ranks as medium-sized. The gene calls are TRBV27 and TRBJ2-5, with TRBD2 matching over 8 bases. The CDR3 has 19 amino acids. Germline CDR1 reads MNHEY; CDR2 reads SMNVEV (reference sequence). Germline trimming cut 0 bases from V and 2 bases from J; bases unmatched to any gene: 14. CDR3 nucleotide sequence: TGTGCCAGCAGTTTATCCCCCCGGACTACATCGGGAGGGCAAGAGACCCAGTACTTC. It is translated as CASSLSPRTTSGGQETQYF.

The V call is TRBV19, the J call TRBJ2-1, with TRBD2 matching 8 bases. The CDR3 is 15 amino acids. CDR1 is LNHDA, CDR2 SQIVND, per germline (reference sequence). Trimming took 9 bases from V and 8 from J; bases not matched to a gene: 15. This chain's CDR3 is CASRRGGGDTDEQFF. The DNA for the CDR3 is TGTGCCAGCCGCCGGGGGGGGGGCGACACAGATGAGCAGTTCTTC.

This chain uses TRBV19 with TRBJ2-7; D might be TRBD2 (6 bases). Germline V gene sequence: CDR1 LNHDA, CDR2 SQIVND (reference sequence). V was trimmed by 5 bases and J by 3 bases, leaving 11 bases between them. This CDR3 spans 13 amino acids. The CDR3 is CASSPGLNYEQYF. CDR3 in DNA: TGTGCCAGTAGTCCCGGACTAAACTACGAGCAGTACTTC.

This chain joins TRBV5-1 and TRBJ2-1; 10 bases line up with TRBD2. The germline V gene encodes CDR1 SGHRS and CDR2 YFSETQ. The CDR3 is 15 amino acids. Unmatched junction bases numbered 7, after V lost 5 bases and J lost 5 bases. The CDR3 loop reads CASRRGLAVNNEQFF. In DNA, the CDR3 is TGCGCCAGCAGACGTGGACTAGCGGTAAACAATGAGCAGTTCTTC.

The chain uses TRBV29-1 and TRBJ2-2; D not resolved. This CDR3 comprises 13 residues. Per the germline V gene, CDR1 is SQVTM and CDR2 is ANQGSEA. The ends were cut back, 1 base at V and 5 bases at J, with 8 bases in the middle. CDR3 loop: CSVEGVGTGELFF. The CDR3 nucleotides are TGCAGCGTTGAAGGGGTTGGGACCGGGGAGCTGTTTTTT.

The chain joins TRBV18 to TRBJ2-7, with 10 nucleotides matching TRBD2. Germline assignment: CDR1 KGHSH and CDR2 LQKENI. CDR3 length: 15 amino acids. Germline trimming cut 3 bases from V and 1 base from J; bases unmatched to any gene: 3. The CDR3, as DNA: TGTGCCAGCTCACCGGGACTAGCGTATTCCTACGAGCAGTACTTC. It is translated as CASSPGLAYSYEQYF.

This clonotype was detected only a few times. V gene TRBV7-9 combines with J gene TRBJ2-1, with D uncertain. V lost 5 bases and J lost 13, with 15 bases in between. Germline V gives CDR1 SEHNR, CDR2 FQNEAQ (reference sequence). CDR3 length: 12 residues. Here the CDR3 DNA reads TGTGCCAGCAGCCCCCCAGGATGGCTACAGTTCTTC. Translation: CASSPPGWLQFF.

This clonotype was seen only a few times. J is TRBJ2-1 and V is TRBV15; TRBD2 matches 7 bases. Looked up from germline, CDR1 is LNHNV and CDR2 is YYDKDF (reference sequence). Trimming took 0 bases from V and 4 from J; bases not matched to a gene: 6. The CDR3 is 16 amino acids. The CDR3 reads CATSRDKSGAYNEQFF. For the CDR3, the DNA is TGTGCCACCAGCAGAGATAAAAGCGGGGCTTACAATGAGCAGTTCTTC.

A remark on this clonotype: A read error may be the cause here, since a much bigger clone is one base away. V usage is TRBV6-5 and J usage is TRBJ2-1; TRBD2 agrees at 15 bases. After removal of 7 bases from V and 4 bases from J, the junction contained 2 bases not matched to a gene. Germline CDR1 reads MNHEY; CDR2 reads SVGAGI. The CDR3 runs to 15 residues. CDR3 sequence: CASMGTSGGYNEQFF. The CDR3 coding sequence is TGTGCCAGCATGGGGACTAGCGGGGGGTACAATGAGCAGTTCTTC.

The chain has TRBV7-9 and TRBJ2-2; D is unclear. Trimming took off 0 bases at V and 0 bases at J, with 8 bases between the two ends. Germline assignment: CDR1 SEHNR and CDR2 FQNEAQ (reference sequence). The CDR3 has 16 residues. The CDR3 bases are TGTGCCAGCAGCTTAGCGGCGGTTACGAACACCGGGGAGCTGTTTTTT. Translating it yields CASSLAAVTNTGELFF.

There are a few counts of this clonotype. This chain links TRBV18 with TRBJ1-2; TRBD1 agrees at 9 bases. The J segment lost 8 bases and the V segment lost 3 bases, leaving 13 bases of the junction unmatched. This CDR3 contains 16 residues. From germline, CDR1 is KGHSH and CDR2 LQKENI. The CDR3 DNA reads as TGTGCCAGCTCACCTTCCCTGGGACAGGGCGGGAAAGGCTACACCTTC. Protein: CASSPSLGQGGKGYTF.

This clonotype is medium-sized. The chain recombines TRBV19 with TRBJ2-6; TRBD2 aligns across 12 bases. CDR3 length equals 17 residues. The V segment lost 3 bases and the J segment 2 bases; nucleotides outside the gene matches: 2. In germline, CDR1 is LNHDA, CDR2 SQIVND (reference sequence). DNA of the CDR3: TGTGCCAGTAGTATTCTAGCGGGAGGGCCTGGGGCCAACGTCCTGACTTTC. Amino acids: CASSILAGGPGANVLTF.

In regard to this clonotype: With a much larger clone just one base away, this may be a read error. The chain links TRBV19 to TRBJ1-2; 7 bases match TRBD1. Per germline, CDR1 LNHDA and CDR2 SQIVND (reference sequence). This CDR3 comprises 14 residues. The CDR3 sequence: CAISSRDRPYGYTF. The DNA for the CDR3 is TGTGCCATTAGTTCCCGGGACAGACCTTATGGCTACACCTTC.

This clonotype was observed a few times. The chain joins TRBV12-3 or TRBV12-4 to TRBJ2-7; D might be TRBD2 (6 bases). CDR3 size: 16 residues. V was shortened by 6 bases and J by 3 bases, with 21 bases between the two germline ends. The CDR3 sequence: CASSPGRTYLIYEQYF. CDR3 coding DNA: TGTGCCAGCAGCCCGGGGAGGACCTACTTAATCTACGAGCAGTACTTC.

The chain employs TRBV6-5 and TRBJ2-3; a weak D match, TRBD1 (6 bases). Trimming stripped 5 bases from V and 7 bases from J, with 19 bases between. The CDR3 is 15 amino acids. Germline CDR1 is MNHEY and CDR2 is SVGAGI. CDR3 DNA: TGTGCCAGCAGTGCCGACAGGCCTCCCGGGTATACGCAGTATTTT. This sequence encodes CASSADRPPGYTQYF.

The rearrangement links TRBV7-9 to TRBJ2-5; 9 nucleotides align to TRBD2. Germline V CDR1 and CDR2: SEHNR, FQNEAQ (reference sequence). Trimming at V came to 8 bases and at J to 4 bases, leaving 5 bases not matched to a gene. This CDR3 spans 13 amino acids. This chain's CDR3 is CASGGRVGETQYF. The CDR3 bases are TGTGCCAGCGGCGGGAGGGTGGGAGAGACCCAGTACTTC.

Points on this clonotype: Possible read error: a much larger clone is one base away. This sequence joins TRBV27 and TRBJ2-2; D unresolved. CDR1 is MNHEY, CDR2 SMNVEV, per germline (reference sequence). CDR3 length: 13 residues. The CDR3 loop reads CASSTPKTGELFF. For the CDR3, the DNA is TGTGCCAGCAGTACTCCGAAAACCGGGGAGCTGTTTTTT.

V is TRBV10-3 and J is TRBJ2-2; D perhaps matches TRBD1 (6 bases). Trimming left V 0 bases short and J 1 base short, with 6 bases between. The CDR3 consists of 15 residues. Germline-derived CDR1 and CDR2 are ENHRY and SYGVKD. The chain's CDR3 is CAISESGQNTGELFF. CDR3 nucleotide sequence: TGTGCCATCAGTGAGTCGGGACAGAACACCGGGGAGCTGTTTTTT.